The rows below give T cell receptor beta chains drawn from one sample of a study of T cells in tuberculosis. The method was immunoSEQ multiplex PCR; TCRdb's version includes in-frame clones alone and lacks a portion of them. The table shows roughly 60,000 clones, with about 76% occurring only once. Source material: CD1b-GMM tetramer-negative cells sorted from PBMCs. The receptors here all came from an adult woman with latent tuberculosis. CDR3s include the opening cysteine and the closing phenylalanine or tryptophan. D genes are given only for firm matches. Only some rows state a clone size, as once, few, many or a class for expanded clones.

TRBJ1-5	NA	NA	TRBV19	TGTGCCAGTAGTGATTCTCAGGCTCGGCAGCCCCAGCATTTT	CASSDSQARQPQHF
TRBJ1-2	NA	NA	TRBV5-4	TGTGCCAGCAGAGTACAGAACTATGGCTACACCTTC	CASRVQNYGYTF
TRBJ2-1	NA	NA	TRBV10-2	TGCGCCAGCAGTGAGCGAGGCTACGGCTCCTACAATGAGCAGTTCTTC	CASSERGYGSYNEQFF
TRBJ2-7	few	TRBD1	TRBV27	TGTGCCAGCAGACGAGGGACAGGGGCTTCCTCCGAGCAGTACTTC	CASRRGTGASSEQYF
TRBJ2-3	NA	NA	TRBV7-8	TGTGCCAGCAGCCTAAGACAGGCCTCAGATACGCAGTATTTT	CASSLRQASDTQYF
TRBJ2-1	NA	NA	TRBV4-2	TGTGCCAGCAGCCAACTAGCGAGCAATGAGCAGTTCTTC	CASSQLASNEQFF
TRBJ2-1	NA	TRBD2	TRBV28	TGTGCCAGCAGTCTCCCGGGACTAGTCTGGGAGCAGTTCTTC	CASSLPGLVWEQFF
TRBJ2-1	NA	NA	TRBV9	TGTGCCAGCAGCCCAGGTGGGGGCGGGACTACCTACAATGAGCAGTTCTTC	CASSPGGGGTTYNEQFF
TRBJ2-1	NA	TRBD2	TRBV19	TGTGCCAGTAGTTTAAACCGACTAGCGGTCCCCCCGAATGAGCAGTTCTTC	CASSLNRLAVPPNEQFF
TRBJ1-6	few	NA	TRBV4-1	TGCGCCAGCAGCCAAACAGGCAAATCACCCCTCCACTTT	CASSQTGKSPLHF
TRBJ1-2	NA	TRBD1	TRBV18	TGTGCCAGCTCACCAAGTAAGACAGGGCGATATGGCTACACCTTC	CASSPSKTGRYGYTF
TRBJ1-2	NA	NA	TRBV28	TGTGCCAGCACCTTTAAGACATCGGCCTATGGCTACACCTTC	CASTFKTSAYGYTF
TRBJ2-7	NA	TRBD1	TRBV30	TGTGCCTGGATTTTGGGCGGGGACAGGGGCTACGAGCAGTACTTC	CAWILGGDRGYEQYF
TRBJ2-6	NA	TRBD1	TRBV19	TGTGCCAGTAGTATAGGGACAGGGAAGGGATTGGCCAACGTCCTGACTTTC	CASSIGTGKGLANVLTF
TRBJ2-1	NA	NA	TRBV20-1	TGCAGTGCGCACCAGGGGGGTGAGCAGTTCTTC	CSAHQGGEQFF
TRBJ2-2	NA	NA	TRBV27	TGTGCCAGCAGTTCCTATTTCCGGGACAATTCCGGGGAGCTGTTTTTT	CASSSYFRDNSGELFF
TRBJ1-4	NA	TRBD1	TRBV7-9	TGTGCCAGCAGCCGGACAGGGGTAAATGAAAAACTGTTTTTT	CASSRTGVNEKLFF
TRBJ1-5	NA	TRBD1	TRBV28	TGTGCCAGCAGTCCCTCGACAGGGTTTAGCAATCAGCCCCAGCATTTT	CASSPSTGFSNQPQHF
TRBJ1-2	NA	NA	TRBV4-1	TGCGCCAGCAGCCAAGATCTTTTCAGTTATGGCTACACCTTC	CASSQDLFSYGYTF
TRBJ2-3	once	NA	TRBV2	TGTGCCAGCGGTCTTGGCCCCCAGGCGCAGTATTTT	CASGLGPQAQYF
TRBJ1-5	NA	NA	TRBV28	TGTGCCAGCAGTTTAGGGGGGGATTATCAGCCCCAGCATTTT	CASSLGGDYQPQHF
TRBJ1-6	once	NA	TRBV5-1	TGCGCCAGCAGCTTGGAATCGGATTCACCCCTCCACTTT	CASSLESDSPLHF
TRBJ2-4	NA	TRBD1	TRBV5-1	TGCGCCAGCAGCTTGGCCGGGACAGGGGCAGGGAACATTCAGTACTTC	CASSLAGTGAGNIQYF
TRBJ2-1	NA	NA	TRBV14	TGTGCCAGCAGCCTCAGGGATCGACTGTACAATGAGCAGTTCTTC	CASSLRDRLYNEQFF
TRBJ2-3	NA	NA	TRBV28	TGTGCCAGCAGTTTATGGCCCAGGCGCTCTAGCACAGATACGCAGTATTTT	CASSLWPRRSSTDTQYF
TRBJ2-3	NA	TRBD1	TRBV19	TGTGCCAGTAGTGCCCGGGACAGGGGAAGGGCAGATACGCAGTATTTT	CASSARDRGRADTQYF
TRBJ2-6	once	NA	TRBV18	TGTGCCAGCTCACCGGCAACCTCTGGGGCCAACGTCCTGACTTTC	CASSPATSGANVLTF
TRBJ1-4	few	NA	TRBV2	TGTGCCAGCAGACACGGACAGCTAACAACTAATGAAAAACTGTTTTTT	CASRHGQLTTNEKLFF